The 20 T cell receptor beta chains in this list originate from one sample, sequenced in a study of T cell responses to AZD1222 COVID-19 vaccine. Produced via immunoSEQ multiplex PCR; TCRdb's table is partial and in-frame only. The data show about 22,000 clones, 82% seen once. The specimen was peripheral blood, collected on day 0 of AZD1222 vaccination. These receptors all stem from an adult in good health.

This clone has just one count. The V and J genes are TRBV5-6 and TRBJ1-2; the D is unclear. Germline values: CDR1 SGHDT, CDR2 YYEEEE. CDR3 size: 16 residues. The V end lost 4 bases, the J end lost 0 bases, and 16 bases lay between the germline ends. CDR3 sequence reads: CASSAGRVLPNYGYTF. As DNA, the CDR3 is TGTGCCAGCAGCGCGGGTCGAGTACTTCCTAACTATGGCTACACCTTC.

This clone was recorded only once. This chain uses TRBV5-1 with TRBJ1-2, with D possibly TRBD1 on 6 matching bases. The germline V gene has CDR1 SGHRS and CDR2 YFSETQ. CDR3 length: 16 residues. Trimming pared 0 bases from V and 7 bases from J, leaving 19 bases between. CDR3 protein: CASSLDLPTGSGGYTF. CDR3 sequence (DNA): TGCGCCAGCAGCTTGGACTTACCCACAGGGTCTGGTGGCTACACCTTC.

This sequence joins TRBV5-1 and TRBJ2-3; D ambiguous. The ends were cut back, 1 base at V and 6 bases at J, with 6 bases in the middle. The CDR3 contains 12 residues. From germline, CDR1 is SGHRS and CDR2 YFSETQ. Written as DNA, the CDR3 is TGCGCCAGCAGCTTGTTGGCTGATACGCAGTATTTT. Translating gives CASSLLADTQYF. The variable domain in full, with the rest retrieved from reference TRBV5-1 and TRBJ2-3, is KAGVTQTPRYLIKTRGQQVTLSCSPISGHRSVSWYQQTPGQGLQFLFEYFSETQRNKGNFPGRFSGRQFSNSRSEMNVSTLELGDSALYLCASSLLADTQYFGPGTRLTVL.

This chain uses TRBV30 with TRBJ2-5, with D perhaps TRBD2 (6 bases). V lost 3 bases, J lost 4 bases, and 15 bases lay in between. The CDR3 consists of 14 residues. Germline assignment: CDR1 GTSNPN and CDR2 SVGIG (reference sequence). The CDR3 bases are TGTGCCTGGAGGGGGTCGGGAGTTTCAGAGACCCAGTACTTC. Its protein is CAWRGSGVSETQYF. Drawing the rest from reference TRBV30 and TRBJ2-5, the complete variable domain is SQTIHQWPATLVQPVGSPLSLECTVEGTSNPNLYWYRQAAGRGLQLLFYSVGIGQISSEVPQNLSASRPQDRQFILSSKKLLLSDSGFYLCAWRGSGVSETQYFGPGTRLLVL.

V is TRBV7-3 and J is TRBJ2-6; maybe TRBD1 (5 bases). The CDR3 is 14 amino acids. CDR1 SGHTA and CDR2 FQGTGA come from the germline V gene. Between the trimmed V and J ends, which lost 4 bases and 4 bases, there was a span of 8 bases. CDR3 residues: CASSSKGGANVLTF. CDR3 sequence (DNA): TGTGCCAGCAGCTCCAAGGGGGGGGCCAACGTCCTGACTTTC.

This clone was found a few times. Here the CDR3 DNA reads TGTGCCAGTAGTCTCGACAGGGCTGGAAACACCATATATTTT. Amino acid sequence: CASSLDRAGNTIYF. The chain carries TRBV19 and TRBJ1-3; 7 bases align to TRBD1. Trimming removed 5 bases from V and 2 bases from J; junction bases left unmatched: 3. There are 14 residues in the CDR3. The germline gives CDR1 LNHDA, CDR2 SQIVND (reference sequence).

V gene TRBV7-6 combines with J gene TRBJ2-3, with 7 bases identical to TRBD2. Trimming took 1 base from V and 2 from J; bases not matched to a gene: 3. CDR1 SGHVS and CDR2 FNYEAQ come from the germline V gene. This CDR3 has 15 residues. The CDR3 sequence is CASSLGSGVTDTQYF. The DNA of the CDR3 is TGTGCCAGCAGCTTAGGGAGCGGGGTCACAGATACGCAGTATTTT.

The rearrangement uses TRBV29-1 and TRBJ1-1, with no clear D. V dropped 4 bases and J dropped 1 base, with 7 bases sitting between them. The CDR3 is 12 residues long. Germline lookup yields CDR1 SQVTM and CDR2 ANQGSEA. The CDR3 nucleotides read TGCAGCGTTGGGTCCTCGAACACTGAAGCTTTCTTT. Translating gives CSVGSSNTEAFF.

This CDR3 reads CASSQVKGTGSGNTIYF. The DNA of the CDR3 is TGTGCCAGCAGCCAGGTCAAGGGGACGGGCTCTGGAAACACCATATATTTT. The chain recombines TRBV4-2 with TRBJ1-3; D might be TRBD1 (5 bases). Trimming left V 3 bases short and J 0 bases short, with 15 bases between. Germline V gene data show CDR1 as LGHNA and CDR2 as YNFKEQ. CDR3 length equals 17 residues.

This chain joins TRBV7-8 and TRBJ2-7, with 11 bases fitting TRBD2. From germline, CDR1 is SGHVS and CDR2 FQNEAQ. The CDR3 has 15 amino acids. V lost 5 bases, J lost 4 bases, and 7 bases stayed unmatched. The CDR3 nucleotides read TGTGCCAGCAGCCTTACTAGCGGGAGTCGGTACGAGCAGTACTTC. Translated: CASSLTSGSRYEQYF.

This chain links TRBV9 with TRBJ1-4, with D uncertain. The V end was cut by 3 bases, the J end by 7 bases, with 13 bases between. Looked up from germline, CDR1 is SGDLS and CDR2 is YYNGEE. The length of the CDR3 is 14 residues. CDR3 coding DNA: TGTGCCAGCAGCGCGGGTGTTATGAGTGAAAAACTGTTTTTT. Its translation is CASSAGVMSEKLFF. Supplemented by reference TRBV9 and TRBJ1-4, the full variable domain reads DSGVTQTPKHLITATGQRVTLRCSPRSGDLSVYWYQQSLDQGLQFLIQYYNGEERAKGNILERFSAQQFPDLHSELNLSSLELGDSALYFCASSAGVMSEKLFFGSGTQLSVL.

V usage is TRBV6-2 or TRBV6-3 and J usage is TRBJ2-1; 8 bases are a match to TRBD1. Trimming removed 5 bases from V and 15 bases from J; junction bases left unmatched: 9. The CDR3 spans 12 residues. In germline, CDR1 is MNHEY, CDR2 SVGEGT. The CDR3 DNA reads TGTGCCAGCAGTAGCGATGGACAGGGATGGTTCTTC. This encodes CASSSDGQGWFF.

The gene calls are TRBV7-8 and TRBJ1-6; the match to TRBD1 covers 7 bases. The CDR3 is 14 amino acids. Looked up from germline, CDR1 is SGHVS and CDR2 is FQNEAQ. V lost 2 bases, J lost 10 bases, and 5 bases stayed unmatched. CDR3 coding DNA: TGTGCCAGCAGCTTAAACAGGGGCTCCTCACCCCTCCACTTT. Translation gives CASSLNRGSSPLHF.

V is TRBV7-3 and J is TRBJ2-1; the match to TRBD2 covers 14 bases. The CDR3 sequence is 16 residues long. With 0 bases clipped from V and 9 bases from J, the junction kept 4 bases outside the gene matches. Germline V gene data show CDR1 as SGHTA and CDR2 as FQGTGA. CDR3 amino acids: CASSLTGLAGGGEQFF. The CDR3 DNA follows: TGTGCCAGCAGCTTAACCGGACTAGCGGGGGGCGGTGAGCAGTTCTTC.

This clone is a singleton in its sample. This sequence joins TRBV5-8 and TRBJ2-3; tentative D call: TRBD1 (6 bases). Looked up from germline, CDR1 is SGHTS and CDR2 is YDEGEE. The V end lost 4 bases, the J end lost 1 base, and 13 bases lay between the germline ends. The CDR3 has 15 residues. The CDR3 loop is CASSERGTGTDTQYF. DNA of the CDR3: TGTGCCAGCAGCGAAAGGGGGACGGGCACAGATACGCAGTATTTT. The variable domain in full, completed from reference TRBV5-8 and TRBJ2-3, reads EAGVTQSPTHLIKTRGQQATLRCSPISGHTSVYWYQQALGLGLQFLLWYDEGEERNRGNFPPRFSGRQFPNYSSELNVNALELEDSALYLCASSERGTGTDTQYFGPGTRLTVL.

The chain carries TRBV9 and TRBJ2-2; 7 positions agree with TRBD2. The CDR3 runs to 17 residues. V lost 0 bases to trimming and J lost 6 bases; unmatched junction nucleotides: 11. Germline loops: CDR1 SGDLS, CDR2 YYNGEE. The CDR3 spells CASSVDLGGGRAGELFF. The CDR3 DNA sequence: TGTGCCAGCAGCGTAGATCTGGGCGGGGGTAGGGCCGGGGAGCTGTTTTTT.

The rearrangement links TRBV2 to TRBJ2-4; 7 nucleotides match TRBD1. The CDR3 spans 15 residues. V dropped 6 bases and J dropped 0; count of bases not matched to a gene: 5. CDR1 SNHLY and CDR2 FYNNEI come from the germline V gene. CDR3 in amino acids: CASRGDSIAKNIQYF. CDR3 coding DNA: TGTGCCAGCAGGGGGGACAGTATAGCCAAAAACATTCAGTACTTC.

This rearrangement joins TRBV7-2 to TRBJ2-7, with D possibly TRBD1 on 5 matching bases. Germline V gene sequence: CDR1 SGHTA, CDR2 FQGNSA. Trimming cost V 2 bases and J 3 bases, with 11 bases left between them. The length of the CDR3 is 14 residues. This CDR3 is CASSLMQGGYEQYF. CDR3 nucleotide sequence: TGTGCCAGCAGCTTAATGCAGGGCGGCTACGAGCAGTACTTC. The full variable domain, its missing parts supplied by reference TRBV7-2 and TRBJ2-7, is GAGVSQSPSNKVTEKGKDVELRCDPISGHTALYWYRQSLGQGLEFLIYFQGNSAPDKSGLPSDRFSAERTGGSVSTLTIQRTQQEDSAVYLCASSLMQGGYEQYFGPGTRLTVT.

The CDR3 reads CASSSGTPEQYF. DNA of the CDR3: TGTGCCAGCAGTTCCGGGACTCCTGAGCAGTACTTC. The genes are TRBV28 and TRBJ2-7; D may be TRBD2 (6 bases). Germline loops: CDR1 MDHEN, CDR2 SYDVKM. V dropped 4 bases and J dropped 7 bases, with 11 bases sitting between them. The CDR3 sequence is 12 residues long.

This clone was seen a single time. In DNA form, the CDR3 reads TGTGCCAGCAGCGCGACCTTCCATAGCGGGGGTAAGCCAGATACGCAGTATTTT. Its protein product is CASSATFHSGGKPDTQYF. The chain carries TRBV7-6 and TRBJ2-3; TRBD2 matches 9 bases. Losses at the gene ends were 5 bases for V and 4 bases for J; bases not matched to a gene: 16. Looked up from germline, CDR1 is SGHVS and CDR2 is FNYEAQ. The CDR3 has 18 residues.